A single sample is the source of the 20 T cell receptor beta chains below, sequenced in a study of CD8 T cells in Susac syndrome. RNA totalling roughly 0.5 to 1 ug underwent reverse transcription with random hexamers. TCRdb re-called the immunoSEQ multiplex PCR reads through MiXCR, storing one row per CDR3 protein. The table has approximately 70,000 distinct CDR3 sequences, approximately 94% seen once; the top ten hold 0.56%. Source material: CD8+ T cells from PBMCs. These receptors came from a human donor with multiple sclerosis.

V and J are TRBV21-1 and TRBJ2-1. TRBV21-1 is described as a pseudogene. This CDR3 comprises 15 residues. The CDR3 spells CASSKAPHRNNEQFF. The CDR3 nucleotides are TGTGCCAGCAGCAAAGCGCCCCACAGAAACAATGAGCAGTTCTTC.

This chain uses TRBV4-3 with TRBJ2-7; tentatively, D is TRBD1 or TRBD2 (5 bases each). The CDR3 is made up of 17 amino acids. V gave up 1 base and J gave up 0 bases, with 16 bases separating them. Germline lookup yields CDR1 LGHNA and CDR2 YSLEER. The CDR3, as DNA: TGCGCCAGCAGCCAAGTTGCAGGGACGGCCAACTCCTACGAGCAGTACTTC. Translation gives CASSQVAGTANSYEQYF.

The chain is built from TRBV20-1 and TRBJ2-5; D is perhaps TRBD1 (5 bases). The CDR3 runs 14 residues. V was clipped by 6 bases and J by 2 bases, with 16 bases between them. In germline, CDR1 is DFQATT, CDR2 SNEGSKA (reference sequence). CDR3 in DNA: TGCAGTGCCCCGGTCCCCGGACATCAAGAGACCCAGTACTTC. Its protein product is CSAPVPGHQETQYF.

The chain uses TRBV20-1 and TRBJ2-5, with 7 nucleotides matching TRBD2. CDR1 is DFQATT and CDR2 is SNEGSKA in the germline V gene (reference sequence). V lost 3 bases to trimming and J lost 5 bases; unmatched junction nucleotides: 9. The CDR3 runs 14 residues. The CDR3 spells CSARSGEPRETQYF. CDR3 sequence (DNA): TGCAGTGCTAGGAGCGGGGAGCCGAGGGAGACCCAGTACTTC.

This sequence joins TRBV4-3 and TRBJ2-3, with D possibly TRBD2 on 5 matching bases. This CDR3 comprises 13 residues. V lost 3 bases and J 5 bases, leaving 9 bases between the germline ends. Germline V lookup: CDR1 LGHNA, CDR2 YSLEER. The CDR3 DNA reads as TGCGCCAGCAGCCAGCAGAGGGAAGATACGCAGTATTTT. Translation gives CASSQQREDTQYF.

The chain employs TRBV27 and TRBJ2-7; D is uncertain. Germline CDR1 and CDR2: MNHEY and SMNVEV (reference sequence). The V and J ends lost 6 bases and 3 bases respectively, with 6 bases between them. The CDR3 has 11 residues. Here the CDR3 DNA reads TGTGCCAGCAGCCCCAACTACGAGCAGTACTTC. Amino acid sequence: CASSPNYEQYF.

This chain connects TRBV29-1 to TRBJ2-7; D not certain. Trimming stripped 4 bases from V and 5 bases from J, with 6 bases between. Germline values: CDR1 SQVTM, CDR2 ANQGSEA. The CDR3 runs 10 residues. The CDR3 sequence is CSVVSDEQYF. CDR3 DNA: TGCAGCGTTGTAAGCGACGAGCAGTACTTC.

J is TRBJ2-1 and V is TRBV12-3 or TRBV12-4; the D call may be TRBD1 or TRBD2 (5 bases each). This CDR3 has 14 amino acids. With 2 bases removed from V and 7 bases from J, the gap between germline ends came to 12 bases. CDR3 nucleotide sequence: TGTGCCAGCAGTTTATCGGCAGGGACGAATGAGCAGTTCTTC. Protein: CASSLSAGTNEQFF.

J is TRBJ1-1 and V is TRBV2; D unresolved. The CDR3 extends over 14 amino acids. Germline V gene sequence: CDR1 SNHLY, CDR2 FYNNEI. Trimming took 2 bases from V and 9 from J, leaving 16 bases between them. The CDR3: CASSELGPLTQAFF. The CDR3 region has the DNA TGTGCCAGCAGTGAATTGGGTCCCTTAACCCAAGCTTTCTTT.

This chain connects TRBV5-6 to TRBJ1-1; TRBD1 might be the D (5 bases). Trimming cost V 2 bases and J 4 bases, with 12 bases left between them. The CDR3 runs to 14 residues. Germline V CDR1 and CDR2: SGHDT, YYEEEE. The CDR3 nucleotides read TGTGCCAGCAGCTTCAGGGAGAGGGGCACTGAAGCTTTCTTT. This gives the protein CASSFRERGTEAFF. Together with reference TRBV5-6 and TRBJ1-1, the CDR3 gives the full variable domain: DAGVTQSPTHLIKTRGQQVTLRCSPKSGHDTVSWYQQALGQGPQFIFQYYEEEERQRGNFPDRFSGHQFPNYSSELNVNALLLGDSALYLCASSFRERGTEAFFGQGTRLTVV.

The genes are TRBV27 and TRBJ2-5, with a tentative D call TRBD1 (5 bases). The V gene lost 5 bases and the J gene lost 2 bases, with 21 bases spanning the gap. The length of the CDR3 is 17 residues. CDR1 is MNHEY and CDR2 is SMNVEV in the germline V gene (reference sequence). The CDR3 is CASSPPPGLGGQETQYF. The DNA for the CDR3 is TGTGCCAGCAGTCCGCCCCCAGGGTTAGGTGGTCAAGAGACCCAGTACTTC.

V gene TRBV27 combines with J gene TRBJ2-2; no clear D. The V end lost 10 bases, the J end lost 4 bases, and 10 bases lay between the germline ends. Germline V gene lookup returns CDR1 MNHEY and CDR2 SMNVEV (reference sequence). This CDR3 comprises 12 residues. The CDR3 here is CATSMGTGELFF. CDR3 DNA sequence: TGTGCCACCTCGATGGGCACCGGGGAGCTGTTTTTT.

The CDR3 protein is CASSLVDEQFF. CDR3 nucleotides: TGTGCCAGCAGTTTGGTCGATGAGCAGTTCTTC. The chain couples TRBV28 to TRBJ2-1, with D hard to call. Germline loops: CDR1 MDHEN, CDR2 SYDVKM. The CDR3 is 11 amino acids. Trimming removed 3 bases from V and 8 bases from J, with 5 bases in between.

The chain recombines TRBV28 with TRBJ2-7, with 8 positions matching TRBD1. There are 13 residues in the CDR3. Germline V lookup: CDR1 MDHEN, CDR2 SYDVKM. With V trimmed by 9 bases and J by 3 bases, 7 bases remained unmatched. CDR3: CASTGGMNYEQYF. DNA for the CDR3: TGTGCCAGTACAGGGGGTATGAACTACGAGCAGTACTTC.

The table lists this clonotype with a count of one. This CDR3 reads CSVEGEGTVYEQYF. The DNA of the CDR3 is TGCAGCGTTGAAGGAGAGGGGACAGTCTACGAGCAGTACTTC. This chain uses TRBV29-1 with TRBJ2-7; 7 bases are a match to TRBD1. Per germline, CDR1 SQVTM and CDR2 ANQGSEA. The CDR3 runs to 14 residues. V shed 1 base, J shed 3 bases, and the junction held 6 bases outside the gene matches.

This CDR3 is CATSRDLGNQPQHF. The CDR3 coding sequence is TGTGCCACCAGCAGAGATTTGGGTAATCAGCCCCAGCATTTT. This rearrangement joins TRBV15 to TRBJ1-5; no clear D gene. Trimming stripped 0 bases from V and 4 bases from J, with 7 bases between. The CDR3 runs to 14 residues. Germline V lookup: CDR1 LNHNV, CDR2 YYDKDF (reference sequence).

The rearrangement uses TRBV9 and TRBJ2-3; D is perhaps TRBD2 (7 bases). Per the germline V gene, CDR1 is SGDLS and CDR2 is YYNGEE. CDR3 length equals 13 residues. Trimming left V 7 bases short and J 2 bases short, with 11 bases between. The CDR3, as DNA: TGTGCCAGCGGGGGGGCCGACACAGATACGCAGTATTTT. Translated, it gives CASGGADTDTQYF.

This chain joins TRBV27 and TRBJ1-5; D is undetermined. The CDR3 covers 12 residues. Germline V gene sequence: CDR1 MNHEY, CDR2 SMNVEV (reference sequence). The V gene lost 3 bases and the J gene lost 7 bases, with 7 bases spanning the gap. CDR3 loop: CASSFPGQPQHF. The CDR3 DNA sequence: TGTGCCAGCAGTTTCCCGGGACAGCCCCAGCATTTT.

V usage is TRBV3-1 and J usage is TRBJ2-7, with a weak D call TRBD1 (5 bases). Germline V gene lookup returns CDR1 LGHDT and CDR2 YNNKEL (reference sequence). The CDR3 has 16 residues. V gave up 0 bases and J gave up 6 bases, with 18 bases separating them. The CDR3 is CASSQDPQGRYGEQYF. CDR3 bases: TGTGCCAGCAGCCAAGATCCCCAGGGTCGCTACGGCGAGCAGTACTTC.

V usage is TRBV5-6 and J usage is TRBJ1-2; 7 nucleotides align to TRBD1. V trimming: 4 bases; J trimming: 5 bases; junction bases outside the gene matches: 8. Germline CDR1 reads SGHDT; CDR2 reads YYEEEE. The CDR3 totals 14 residues. The CDR3 DNA is TGTGCCAGCAGCGGGGAAGGGGGCGTTTATGGCTACACCTTC. Its protein is CASSGEGGVYGYTF.